This record concerns one TCR beta chain sequence. Its antigen is still unknown. Libraries of TCR beta came from iRepertoire HTBI primers plus Arm-PCR of CDR3 regions. TCRdb passed the multiplex PCR reads through MiXCR, listing each CDR3 protein once. The sample consists of around 400,000 distinct CDR3 sequences, roughly 16% of them appearing once. Time point reported: newly diagnosed GD, antithyroid drugs for less than 3 months. PBMCs provided the RNA from which the TCR library was made. The EDTA tubes were filled with about 9 milliliters of drawn peripheral blood. Germline lookup yields CDR1 MRHNA and CDR2 SNTAGT. Trimming removed 6 bases at V and 4 bases at J, with 15 bases between. This CDR3 is built from 14 residues. These data originate in a study of regulatory T cells in long-lasting Graves disease. Overall study results and limits: Persistent disease showed a preference for TRBV28, TRBJ1-2 and TRBJ2-5.

The V gene is TRBV6-4, the J gene TRBJ1-2; maybe TRBD1 (5 bases). The sequencing used peripheral blood mononuclear cells (PBMCs), collected at new diagnosis, from a patient treated with antithyroid drugs. This receptor was taken from a female donor with Graves disease. The CDR3 is CASRPFADSYGYTF. For the CDR3, the DNA is TGTGCCAGCAGGCCATTCGCCGACAGCTATGGCTACACCTTC.